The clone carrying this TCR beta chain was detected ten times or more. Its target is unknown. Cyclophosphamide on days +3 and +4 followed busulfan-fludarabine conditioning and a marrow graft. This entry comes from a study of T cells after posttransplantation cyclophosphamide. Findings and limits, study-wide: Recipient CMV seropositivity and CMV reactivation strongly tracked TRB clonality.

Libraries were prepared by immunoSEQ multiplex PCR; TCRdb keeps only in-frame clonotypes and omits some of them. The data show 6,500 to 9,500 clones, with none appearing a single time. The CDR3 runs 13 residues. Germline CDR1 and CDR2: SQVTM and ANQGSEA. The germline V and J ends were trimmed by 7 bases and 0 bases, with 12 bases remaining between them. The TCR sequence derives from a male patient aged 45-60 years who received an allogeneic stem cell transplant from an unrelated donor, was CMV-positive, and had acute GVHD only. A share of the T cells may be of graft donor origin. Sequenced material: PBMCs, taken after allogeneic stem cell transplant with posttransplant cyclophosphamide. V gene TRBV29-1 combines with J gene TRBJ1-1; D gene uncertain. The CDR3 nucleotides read TGCAGCGCCCGGGAAGATATGAACACTGAAGCTTTCTTT. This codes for CSAREDMNTEAFF.